One and the same sample provided the 20 T cell receptor beta chains below, sequenced in a study of blood T cell repertoires in COVID-19. Sequenced by immunoSEQ multiplex PCR; TCRdb stores in-frame clones only, minus some. The sample comprises some 93,000 clones, roughly 87% of which are singletons, and about 4% rests with the top ten. The source material was peripheral blood. The receptors here all came from a man in his sixties with acute or convalescent COVID-19.

The chain has TRBV7-2 and TRBJ1-5; possible D gene TRBD1, 6 bases. From germline, CDR1 is SGHTA and CDR2 FQGNSA. Trimming removed 1 base from V and 1 base from J, with 11 bases in between. This CDR3 is built from 16 residues. CDR3 nucleotides: TGTGCCAGCAGCTTAGTTTGGGGGCGAAGCAATCAGCCCCAGCATTTT. This sequence encodes CASSLVWGRSNQPQHF.

This clone was counted between two and nine times. The rearrangement uses TRBV27 and TRBJ1-2; 8 bases line up with TRBD1. This CDR3 contains 13 residues. Germline V gives CDR1 MNHEY, CDR2 SMNVEV (reference sequence). The J segment lost 6 bases and the V segment lost 5 bases, leaving 5 bases of the junction unmatched. This chain's CDR3 is CASSPQGGNGYTF. The CDR3 DNA follows: TGTGCCAGCAGTCCACAGGGGGGGAATGGCTACACCTTC.

The J gene is TRBJ2-3, the V gene TRBV7-9; TRBD2 is a possible D gene (6 bases). With 7 bases removed from V and 4 bases from J, the gap between germline ends came to 12 bases. The CDR3 has 13 amino acids. The germline V gene encodes CDR1 SEHNR and CDR2 FQNEAQ (reference sequence). The CDR3 nucleotides read TGTGCCAGCATAGGCGGGGCGTCAGATACGCAGTATTTT. This codes for CASIGGASDTQYF.

The V gene is TRBV7-2, the J gene TRBJ2-7; 11 bases line up with TRBD2. V gave up 3 bases and J gave up 2 bases; unmatched junction bases: 9. This CDR3 comprises 17 residues. The germline V gene has CDR1 SGHTA and CDR2 FQGNSA. This CDR3 reads CASSFQLLAGDPYEQYF. In nucleotides, the CDR3 is TGTGCCAGCAGCTTCCAACTACTAGCGGGGGACCCCTACGAGCAGTACTTC. Full variable domain (missing parts from reference TRBV7-2 and TRBJ2-7): GAGVSQSPSNKVTEKGKDVELRCDPISGHTALYWYRQSLGQGLEFLIYFQGNSAPDKSGLPSDRFSAERTGGSVSTLTIQRTQQEDSAVYLCASSFQLLAGDPYEQYFGPGTRLTVT.

This chain connects TRBV30 to TRBJ1-6; a possible D gene is TRBD1 (5 bases). The germline CDR1 and CDR2 sequences are GTSNPN and SVGIG (reference sequence). This CDR3 spans 13 amino acids. V was trimmed by 7 bases and J by 0 bases, leaving 7 bases between them. For the CDR3, the DNA is TGTGCCTTCGACAGCTCCTATAATTCACCCCTCCACTTT. Its protein product is CAFDSSYNSPLHF.

The rearrangement joins TRBV3-1 (or the pseudogene TRBV3-2) to TRBJ2-7; TRBD2 is a possible D gene (5 bases). V gave up 3 bases and J gave up 5 bases, with 14 bases separating them. The germline gives CDR1 LGHDT, CDR2 YNNKEL (reference sequence). This CDR3 is 14 amino acids long. The CDR3 nucleotides read TGTGCCAGCAGCCACCCCAACCGGGGAAACGAGCAGTACTTC. This encodes CASSHPNRGNEQYF.

The chain carries TRBV27 and TRBJ1-1; D may be TRBD1 (5 bases). Looked up from germline, CDR1 is MNHEY and CDR2 is SMNVEV (reference sequence). This CDR3 region has 13 residues. V lost 6 bases to trimming and J lost 6 bases, with 14 bases between them. For the CDR3, the DNA is TGTGCCAGCAGAGACTTCGGACAACCTGAAGCTTTCTTT. Protein sequence: CASRDFGQPEAFF.

This clone was seen a single time. This chain links TRBV15 with TRBJ1-1; D unresolved. Germline CDR1 is LNHNV and CDR2 is YYDKDF (reference sequence). The ends were cut back, 1 base at V and 2 bases at J, with 5 bases in the middle. This CDR3 region has 13 residues. CDR3 bases: TGTGCCACCAGCAGAGGACATAACACTGAAGCTTTCTTT. It translates to CATSRGHNTEAFF.

V usage is TRBV19 and J usage is TRBJ2-5, with 9 bases that match TRBD2. This CDR3 spans 15 amino acids. The germline CDR1 and CDR2 sequences are LNHDA and SQIVND (reference sequence). Losses at the gene ends were 10 bases for V and 1 base for J; bases not matched to a gene: 10. The CDR3 sequence: CATKEGGLAQETQYF. CDR3 nucleotide sequence: TGTGCCACCAAAGAGGGGGGACTAGCCCAAGAGACCCAGTACTTC. The full variable domain, rest sourced from reference TRBV19 and TRBJ2-5, is DGGITQSPKYLFRKEGQNVTLSCEQNLNHDAMYWYRQDPGQGLRLIYYSQIVNDFQKGDIAEGYSVSREKKESFPLTVTSAQKNPTAFYLCATKEGGLAQETQYFGPGTRLLVL.

DNA for the CDR3: TGTGCCAGCAGCTTAGAACTAGCGAACAATGAGCAGTTCTTC. Residues: CASSLELANNEQFF. The chain combines TRBV11-3 with TRBJ2-1; TRBD2 matches 7 bases. The ends lost 0 bases at V and 5 bases at J; junction bases unmatched: 1. Germline V gene lookup returns CDR1 SGHNT and CDR2 YENEEA. The CDR3 runs to 14 residues.

This clone has a handful of counts. The chain links TRBV7-6 to TRBJ2-2, with 8 bases lining up with TRBD1. The CDR3 sequence is 16 residues long. V shed 5 bases and J 4 bases; nucleotides not matched to a gene: 9. CDR1 and CDR2 from the germline V gene are SGHVS and FNYEAQ. CDR3 in amino acids: CASSPLGQGATGELFF. The CDR3 coding sequence is TGTGCCAGCAGCCCTCTAGGGCAGGGGGCCACCGGGGAGCTGTTTTTT.

In its sample, this clone was seen once. The V and J genes are TRBV4-2 and TRBJ2-2, with D tentatively TRBD2 (5 bases). This CDR3 region has 13 residues. V gave up 0 bases and J gave up 7 bases, with 6 bases separating them. The V gene's germline CDR1 is LGHNA and CDR2 YNFKEQ. DNA of the CDR3: TGTGCCAGCAGCCAAGATCGGGACGGGGAGCTGTTTTTT. Its translation is CASSQDRDGELFF.

V is TRBV6-5 and J is TRBJ1-4, with D uncertain. Germline loops: CDR1 MNHEY, CDR2 SVGAGI. Trimming shortened V by 8 bases and J by 8 bases, and 18 bases separated the two germline ends. The CDR3 sequence is 14 residues long. CDR3 DNA sequence: TGTGCCAGCTTATACGATCCGGCGAGGGAAAAACTGTTTTTT. Amino acid sequence: CASLYDPAREKLFF.

The chain's CDR3 is CASSYSRGSRTDTQYF. CDR3 coding DNA: TGTGCCAGCAGTTACTCACGCGGGAGCCGCACAGATACGCAGTATTTT. This rearrangement joins TRBV6-5 to TRBJ2-3, with 7 bases aligning to TRBD2. The CDR3 is made up of 16 amino acids. From germline, CDR1 is MNHEY and CDR2 SVGAGI. The V segment lost 0 bases and the J segment 1 base; nucleotides outside the gene matches: 4.

The chain recombines TRBV19 with TRBJ1-1, with D uncertain. Germline CDR1 LNHDA, CDR2 SQIVND (reference sequence). The V end was cut by 1 base, the J end by 0 bases, with 6 bases between. The CDR3 consists of 14 residues. Here the CDR3 reads CASSIGHVNTEAFF. CDR3 in DNA: TGTGCCAGTAGTATAGGGCACGTGAACACTGAAGCTTTCTTT.

The V call is TRBV7-6, the J call TRBJ2-1, with D possibly being TRBD2 (6 bases). The V gene lost 3 bases and the J gene lost 4 bases, with 13 bases spanning the gap. CDR1 and CDR2 from the germline V gene are SGHVS and FNYEAQ. The CDR3 is 15 residues long. CDR3 loop: CASSFDGTPYNEQFF. CDR3 nucleotide sequence: TGTGCCAGCAGCTTCGATGGGACTCCTTACAATGAGCAGTTCTTC.

The rearrangement uses TRBV6-5 and TRBJ1-2; D is possibly TRBD1 (6 bases). The CDR3 spans 13 residues. CDR1 MNHEY and CDR2 SVGAGI come from the germline V gene. The V gene lost 6 bases and the J gene lost 4 bases, with 12 bases spanning the gap. The CDR3 DNA reads as TGTGCCAGCAGCCCCAGGGGCTTCTATGGCTACACCTTC. Translated: CASSPRGFYGYTF.

A few counts support this clone. V is TRBV5-1 and J is TRBJ1-3; D may be TRBD1 (5 bases). The CDR3 is 15 residues long. Trimming pared 0 bases from V and 2 bases from J, leaving 9 bases between. CDR1 is SGHRS, CDR2 YFSETQ, per germline. The CDR3 sequence is CASSLVGGAGNTIYF. CDR3 coding DNA: TGCGCCAGCAGCTTGGTCGGGGGAGCTGGAAACACCATATATTTT.

The V gene is TRBV6-2 or TRBV6-3, the J gene TRBJ1-5; 8 bases map to TRBD1. There are 16 residues in the CDR3. Trimming removed 5 bases from V and 5 bases from J; junction bases left unmatched: 11. In germline, CDR1 is MNHEY, CDR2 SVGEGT. In nucleotides, the CDR3 is TGTGCCAGCAGTCCAGGACAGGGTGTTAGAGATCAGCCCCAGCATTTT. Translating it yields CASSPGQGVRDQPQHF.

The rearrangement uses TRBV28 and TRBJ1-3, with D uncertain. Germline CDR1 and CDR2: MDHEN and SYDVKM. V shed 5 bases and J shed 4 bases, with 9 bases lying between them. The CDR3 extends over 13 amino acids. The CDR3 region is CASSVPGGNTIYF. As DNA, the CDR3 is TGTGCCAGCAGTGTTCCCGGGGGAAACACCATATATTTT.